This T cell receptor (beta chain) was captured by sequencing in a study of radiation and T cells in renal cell carcinoma. Stated time point: blood 2 weeks post-SBRT. Noted treatment: 15 Gy SBRT to primary tumor, nephrectomy 4 weeks later. This renal cell carcinoma was of the clear cell type. Produced via immunoSEQ multiplex PCR; TCRdb's table is partial and in-frame only. The sample carries some 120,000 clones, 81% recorded once. This CDR3 has 14 amino acids. Per the germline V gene, CDR1 is SGHTA and CDR2 is FQGNSA. The germline V and J ends were trimmed by 2 bases and 5 bases, with 11 bases remaining between them.

This sequence joins TRBV7-2 and TRBJ2-3; D gene unclear. The TCR originated in a man in his fifties with renal cell carcinoma. Sequenced material: blood, taken from a patient whose treatment included radiotherapy and nephrectomy. The CDR3 nucleotides are TGTGCCAGCAGCTTAATACCCGGCAGAGATACGCAGTATTTT. Its translation: CASSLIPGRDTQYF.